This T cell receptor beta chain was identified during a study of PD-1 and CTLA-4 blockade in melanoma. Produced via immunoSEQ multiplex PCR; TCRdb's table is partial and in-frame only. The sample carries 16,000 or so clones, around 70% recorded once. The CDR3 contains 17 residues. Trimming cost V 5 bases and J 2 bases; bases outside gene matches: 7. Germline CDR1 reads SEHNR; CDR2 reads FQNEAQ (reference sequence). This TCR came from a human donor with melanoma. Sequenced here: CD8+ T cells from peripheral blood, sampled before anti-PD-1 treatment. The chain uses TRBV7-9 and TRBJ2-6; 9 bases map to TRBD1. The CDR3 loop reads CASSPTGGVPGANVLTF. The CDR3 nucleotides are TGTGCCAGCAGCCCGACAGGGGGGGTCCCTGGGGCCAACGTCCTGACTTTC.